This TCR beta chain was identified during a study of blood T cell repertoires in COVID-19. Study summary: The United States, Italy and Spain supplied acute and convalescent COVID-19 samples. Sources were T cells, B-cell-depleted T cells, or PBMCs; the material itself was cDNA or gDNA.

Per the original methods: Amplification from reference gene primers served as the basis for estimated nucleated cell counts. The repertoire was sequenced with immunoSEQ multiplex PCR; TCRdb's copy has only in-frame clones and lacks some. D and trimming were read from the DNA, whereas the V and J calls and clone size are those reported in that table. In the table there are 150,000 to 200,000 clones, 75% to 80% of which are singletons. Trimming left V 1 base short and J 1 base short, with 24 bases between. From germline, CDR1 is SGHRS and CDR2 YFSETQ. The CDR3 sequence is 20 residues long. Sequenced input: peripheral blood. The chain combines TRBV5-1 with TRBJ2-1; the D gene is possibly TRBD2 (7 bases). The receptor was isolated from a woman in her 70s with acute or convalescent COVID-19. The CDR3 sequence is CASSLLVSSGGPESYNEQFF. The CDR3 DNA reads TGCGCCAGCAGCTTGTTAGTTAGTTCGGGGGGCCCAGAATCCTACAATGAGCAGTTCTTC.